This T cell receptor (beta chain) was observed in a study of cytomegalovirus exposure and HLA in healthy donors. A multiplex PCR was run with 60 Vbeta primers and 13 Jbeta primers. The method was immunoSEQ multiplex PCR; TCRdb's version includes in-frame clones alone and lacks a portion of them. Of around 110,000 clones in the sample, roughly two thirds were seen once. Germline CDR1 and CDR2: MNHNS and SASEGT. The V end lost 1 base, the J end lost 2 bases, and 6 bases lay between the germline ends. CDR3 length: 13 amino acids. In this sample, this clone turned up a few times. The sequencing sample was made of PBMCs. V is TRBV6-1 and J is TRBJ2-7; D ambiguous. The clonotype was recovered from a woman aged 25 to 45 in good health and CMV-seronegative. CDR3: CASSEGPAYEQYF. CDR3 DNA sequence: TGTGCCAGCAGTGAAGGGCCAGCCTACGAGCAGTACTTC.